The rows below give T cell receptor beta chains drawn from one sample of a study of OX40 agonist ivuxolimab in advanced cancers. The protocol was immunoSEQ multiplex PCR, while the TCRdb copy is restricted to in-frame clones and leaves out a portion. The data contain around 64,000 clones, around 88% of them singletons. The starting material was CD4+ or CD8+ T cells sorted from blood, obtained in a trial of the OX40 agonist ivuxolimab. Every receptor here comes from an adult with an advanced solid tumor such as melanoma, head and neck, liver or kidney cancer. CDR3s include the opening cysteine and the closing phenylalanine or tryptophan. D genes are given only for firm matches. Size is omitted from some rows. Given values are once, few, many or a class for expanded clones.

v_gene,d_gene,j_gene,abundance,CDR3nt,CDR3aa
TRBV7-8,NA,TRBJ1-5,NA,TGTGCCAGCAGCTTATTCGATCAGCCCCAGCATTTT,CASSLFDQPQHF
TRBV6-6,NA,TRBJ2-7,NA,TGTGCCAGCAGTTACTCCGGCGGCTACTACGAGCAGTACTTC,CASSYSGGYYEQYF
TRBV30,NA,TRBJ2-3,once,TGTGCCTGGAGTGTCTTGGGGGCCGATGATACGCAGTATTTT,CAWSVLGADDTQYF
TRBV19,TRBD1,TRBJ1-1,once,TGTGCCAGTAGTTGGGACAGGGAGGATGAAGCTTTCTTT,CASSWDREDEAFF
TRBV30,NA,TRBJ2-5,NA,TGTGCCTGGAGTGGGGACCGTTCGTCCTCACAGTACTTC,CAWSGDRSSSQYF
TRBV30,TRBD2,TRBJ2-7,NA,TGTGCCTGGGCCTCGGGGGGACTAGCGAAGGGCGAGCAGTACTTC,CAWASGGLAKGEQYF
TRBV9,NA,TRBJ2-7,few,TGTGCCAGCAGCGCTTCGCGGGACCCCATCTACGAGCAGTACTTC,CASSASRDPIYEQYF
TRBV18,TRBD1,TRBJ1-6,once,TGTGCCAGCGGACAGGGGGACTCACCCCTCCACTTT,CASGQGDSPLHF
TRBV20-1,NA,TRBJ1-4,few,TGCAGTGCTCTAGGGGAAAAACTGTTTTTT,CSALGEKLFF
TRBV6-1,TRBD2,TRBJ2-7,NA,TGTGCCAGCAGTGAAAGGGCGGGGGGGTCCTACGAGCAGTACTTC,CASSERAGGSYEQYF
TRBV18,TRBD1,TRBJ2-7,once,TGTGCCAGCTCACCGGGACAGGGATCGGGGTACGAGCAGTACTTC,CASSPGQGSGYEQYF
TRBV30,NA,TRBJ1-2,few,TGTGCCTGGACCACTGGACACTTATACACCTTC,CAWTTGHLYTF
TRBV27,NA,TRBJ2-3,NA,TGTGCCAGCAGTTTATCAGCCGGGTCGGATACGCAGTATTTT,CASSLSAGSDTQYF
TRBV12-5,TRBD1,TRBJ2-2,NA,TGTGCTAGTGGTTTAGGGCAGGGGGCTGGCACCGGGGAGCTGTTTTTT,CASGLGQGAGTGELFF
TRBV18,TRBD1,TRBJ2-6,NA,TGTGCCAGCTCGGAGACAGGGGGCGGTGGGGCCAACGTCCTGACTTTC,CASSETGGGGANVLTF
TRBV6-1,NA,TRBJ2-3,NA,TGTGCCAGCACTCCGGGGGACGGTAGCACAGATACGCAGTATTTT,CASTPGDGSTDTQYF
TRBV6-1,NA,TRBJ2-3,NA,TGTGCCAGCAAAAGGGAGCAGTTCACAGATACGCAGTATTTT,CASKREQFTDTQYF
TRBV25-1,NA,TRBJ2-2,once,TGTGCCAGCAGTGTGCGCAACTTGGGGACCGGGGAGCTGTTTTTT,CASSVRNLGTGELFF